These 20 T cell receptor beta chains originate from one sample sequenced in a study of T cells after yellow fever vaccination. TCRdb recomputed calls from the 5' RACE reads with MiXCR, one row per CDR3 protein. The sample includes about 340,000 distinct CDR3 sequences, approximately 12% of them seen just once. Sequencing used CD4+ T cells sorted from PBMCs, obtained 15 days after the yellow fever booster vaccination. The receptors shown here come from a man between 18 and 29 years old who received the YFV17D yellow fever vaccine.

The V call is TRBV28, the J call TRBJ2-3; no clear D. V shed 3 bases and J shed 5 bases, with 6 bases lying between them. The CDR3 is 12 amino acids. Germline V CDR1 and CDR2: MDHEN, SYDVKM. CDR3 residues: CASSFSLDTQYF. As DNA, the CDR3 is TGTGCCAGCAGTTTCTCCTTAGATACGCAGTATTTT. Full variable domain (outside the CDR3, taken from reference TRBV28 and TRBJ2-3): DVKVTQSSRYLVKRTGEKVFLECVQDMDHENMFWYRQDPGLGLRLIYFSYDVKMKEKGDIPEGYSVSREKKERFSLILESASTNQTSMYLCASSFSLDTQYFGPGTRLTVL.

This clonotype showed up many times. The chain couples TRBV20-1 to TRBJ1-1; 8 positions agree with TRBD1. This CDR3 contains 13 residues. The trim removed 6 bases at V and 1 base at J, leaving 4 bases unmatched. The germline V gene has CDR1 DFQATT and CDR2 SNEGSKA (reference sequence). CDR3 sequence reads: CSAPGQANTEAFF. CDR3 nucleotide sequence: TGCAGTGCGCCGGGACAGGCGAACACTGAAGCTTTCTTT.

This clonotype was observed a few times. V is TRBV20-1 and J is TRBJ2-3, with unresolved D. This CDR3 region has 13 residues. V was cut by 2 bases and J by 1 base, with 7 bases left in between. Germline V CDR1 and CDR2: DFQATT, SNEGSKA (reference sequence). The CDR3, as DNA: TGCAGTGCTAGAAGTAGCCGCACAGATACGCAGTATTTT. Translated: CSARSSRTDTQYF.

Only a few counts were recorded for this clonotype. The chain uses TRBV12-3 or TRBV12-4 and TRBJ1-4, with D perhaps TRBD1 (5 bases). This CDR3 region has 15 residues. V lost 6 bases, J lost 3 bases, and 14 bases lay in between. This CDR3 reads CASSASGTANEKLFF. As DNA, the CDR3 is TGTGCCAGCAGCGCCTCCGGGACGGCTAATGAAAAACTGTTTTTT.

CDR3 in DNA: TGTGCCAGTGCGAGACAGGGGGCGGACACTGAAGCTTTCTTT. Protein: CASARQGADTEAFF. The gene calls are TRBV19 and TRBJ1-1, with 10 bases that match TRBD1. This CDR3 is 14 amino acids long. CDR1 LNHDA and CDR2 SQIVND come from the germline V gene (reference sequence). V trimming: 8 bases; J trimming: 3 bases; junction bases outside the gene matches: 6.

This clonotype was detected ten times or more. This chain links TRBV5-1 with TRBJ2-1; tentative D call: TRBD2 (5 bases). The V end was cut by 8 bases, the J end by 1 base, with 16 bases between. The CDR3 has 15 amino acids. Germline V gene lookup returns CDR1 SGHRS and CDR2 YFSETQ. CDR3 amino acids: CASLPADPSYNEQFF. The DNA of the CDR3 is TGCGCCAGTTTACCAGCGGACCCTTCCTACAATGAGCAGTTCTTC.

The chain uses TRBV27 and TRBJ2-3; 7 bases match TRBD2. V was clipped by 5 bases and J by 8 bases; unmatched bases: 10. There are 14 residues in the CDR3. Germline loops: CDR1 MNHEY, CDR2 SMNVEV (reference sequence). DNA for the CDR3: TGTGCCAGCAGTCAGCGGGACCCCGTAGGTACGCAGTATTTT. Translating it yields CASSQRDPVGTQYF.

The chain is built from TRBV6-6 and TRBJ2-7; the D is unclear. Germline V gene sequence: CDR1 MNHNY, CDR2 SVGAGI (reference sequence). The V gene lost 3 bases and the J gene lost 0 bases, with 9 bases spanning the gap. The CDR3 runs to 14 residues. CDR3 protein: CASSYFKSSYEQYF. CDR3 DNA sequence: TGTGCCAGCAGTTATTTCAAGAGCTCCTACGAGCAGTACTTC.

The rearrangement links TRBV28 to TRBJ2-1, with 8 positions matching TRBD1. With 5 bases clipped from V and 7 bases from J, the junction kept 10 bases outside the gene matches. The CDR3 is made up of 15 amino acids. Germline V lookup: CDR1 MDHEN, CDR2 SYDVKM. The CDR3 nucleotides read TGTGCCAGCAGTGCCCTGGGACAGGAAGATAATGAGCAGTTCTTC. Translated, it gives CASSALGQEDNEQFF.

This clonotype appeared many times. The CDR3 DNA follows: TGTGCCAGCAGCCAGAGCCCCACCGGGGAGCTGTTTTTT. It encodes CASSQSPTGELFF. The chain couples TRBV7-2 to TRBJ2-2; no clear D gene. Trimming stripped 5 bases from V and 4 bases from J, with 8 bases between. The CDR3 is 13 amino acids. The germline CDR1 and CDR2 sequences are SGHTA and FQGNSA.

In DNA form, the CDR3 reads TGTGCCAGCAGCTTAGATCCTCCCGGGGCCGGCGGAAACACCATATATTTT. It specifies CASSLDPPGAGGNTIYF. The chain is built from TRBV7-2 and TRBJ1-3; TRBD1 might be the D (5 bases). The CDR3 is made up of 17 amino acids. Per germline, CDR1 SGHTA and CDR2 FQGNSA. Between the trimmed V and J ends, which lost 1 base and 4 bases, there was a span of 17 bases.

This clonotype was seen a few times. This sequence joins TRBV20-1 and TRBJ2-3; 7 nucleotides match TRBD1. V trimming: 2 bases; J trimming: 0 bases; junction bases outside the gene matches: 5. The length of the CDR3 is 15 residues. Germline V gives CDR1 DFQATT, CDR2 SNEGSKA (reference sequence). The CDR3 region is CSARSETGSTDTQYF. The DNA of the CDR3 is TGCAGTGCTAGATCCGAGACAGGGAGCACAGATACGCAGTATTTT.

This chain connects TRBV6-1 to TRBJ1-2, with D possibly matching TRBD1 (6 bases). This CDR3 is built from 15 residues. Germline V gene lookup returns CDR1 MNHNS and CDR2 SASEGT. V dropped 3 bases and J dropped 1 base, with 12 bases sitting between them. In DNA, the CDR3 is TGTGCCAGCAGTGATCCGGGACATCTTAACTATGGCTACACCTTC. Its protein product is CASSDPGHLNYGYTF.

The J gene is TRBJ2-7, the V gene TRBV28; D ambiguous. With 6 bases removed from V and 2 bases from J, the gap between germline ends came to 11 bases. This CDR3 is 13 amino acids long. Germline CDR1 MDHEN, CDR2 SYDVKM. The CDR3 loop reads CASSLDGAYEQYV. Written as DNA, the CDR3 is TGTGCCAGCAGCTTGGACGGCGCCTACGAGCAGTACGTC.

The table lists this clonotype with a few counts. The gene calls are TRBV2 and TRBJ1-5, with 8 nucleotides matching TRBD1. After removal of 6 bases from V and 5 bases from J, the junction contained 12 bases not matched to a gene. Germline loops: CDR1 SNHLY, CDR2 FYNNEI. This CDR3 comprises 16 residues. The CDR3 nucleotides read TGTGCCAGCAGATCCCCCGGGACAGGTGCGGATCAGCCCCAGCATTTT. It encodes CASRSPGTGADQPQHF.

This clonotype has ten or more counts. The rearrangement joins TRBV7-8 to TRBJ1-5, with 8 positions matching TRBD1. This CDR3 is built from 18 residues. Germline values: CDR1 SGHVS, CDR2 FQNEAQ. J lost 0 bases, V lost 5 bases, and 12 bases had no gene match. CDR3 sequence reads: CASSPRDRSGYSNQPQHF. CDR3 bases: TGTGCCAGCAGCCCCAGGGACAGGAGTGGATATAGCAATCAGCCCCAGCATTTT. The full variable domain, rest sourced from reference TRBV7-8 and TRBJ1-5, is GAGVSQSPRYKVAKRGQDVALRCDPISGHVSLFWYQQALGQGPEFLTYFQNEAQLDKSGLPSDRFFAERPEGSVSTLKIQRTQQEDSAVYLCASSPRDRSGYSNQPQHFGDGTRLSIL.

The chain combines TRBV2 with TRBJ1-6, with 8 nucleotides matching TRBD1. Germline-derived CDR1 and CDR2 are SNHLY and FYNNEI. CDR3 length: 12 residues. V lost 2 bases to trimming and J lost 14 bases; unmatched junction nucleotides: 2. The CDR3 region is CASSENRGALHF. CDR3 coding DNA: TGTGCCAGCAGTGAAAACAGGGGGGCCCTCCACTTT.

There are many counts of this clonotype. The chain uses TRBV5-6 and TRBJ2-3; perhaps TRBD2 as D (6 bases). Germline V gene lookup returns CDR1 SGHDT and CDR2 YYEEEE. This CDR3 is built from 16 residues. With 0 bases removed from V and 1 base from J, the gap between germline ends came to 12 bases. CDR3 sequence: CASSLARGGGTDTQYF. As DNA, the CDR3 is TGTGCCAGCAGCTTGGCGAGGGGAGGCGGCACAGATACGCAGTATTTT.

Only a few counts were recorded for this clonotype. The chain combines TRBV7-3 with TRBJ2-3; the match to TRBD2 covers 8 bases. V was clipped by 8 bases and J by 6 bases; unmatched bases: 10. There are 14 residues in the CDR3. Germline values: CDR1 SGHTA, CDR2 FQGTGA. The CDR3 here is CASETQRGSDTQYF. In DNA, the CDR3 is TGTGCCAGCGAGACTCAGCGGGGGTCGGATACGCAGTATTTT.

There are a few counts of this clonotype. This rearrangement joins TRBV30 to TRBJ1-5; 10 bases map to TRBD1. Germline V gives CDR1 GTSNPN, CDR2 SVGIG (reference sequence). This CDR3 is built from 16 residues. V was pared by 3 bases and J by 3 bases, with 8 bases of the junction left unmatched. CDR3 protein: CAWRPRDRGNNQPQHF. The CDR3 coding sequence is TGTGCCTGGAGACCCCGGGACAGGGGAAACAATCAGCCCCAGCATTTT. The entire variable domain, with the rest obtained from reference TRBV30 and TRBJ1-5, is as follows: SQTIHQWPATLVQPVGSPLSLECTVEGTSNPNLYWYRQAAGRGLQLLFYSVGIGQISSEVPQNLSASRPQDRQFILSSKKLLLSDSGFYLCAWRPRDRGNNQPQHFGDGTRLSIL.